The rows below give T cell receptor beta chains drawn from one sample of a study of T cells in Graves' hyperthyroidism and ophthalmopathy. One entry per CDR3 protein results from TCRdb running MiXCR on the multiplex PCR reads. In the table there are a few hundred thousand distinct CDR3 sequences, approximately 14% of which are singletons. Sequencing input: blood. Every receptor here comes from a woman aged 55-75 years with Graves' ophthalmopathy. Both conserved end residues are part of each CDR3. The D gene is left open where the match is weak. Not all rows give a size; the values are once, few, many and, for expanded clones, a class.

>TRBV3-1|TRBJ2-3|few|TRBD2
CASSQLGGWTSGMASTDTQYF
TGTGCCAGCAGCCAATTAGGGGGCTGGACTAGCGGGATGGCTAGCACAGATACGCAGTATTTT
>TRBV7-8|TRBJ2-7|many|TRBD2
CASSLPNSDGTSGTPAQYF
TGTGCCAGCAGCTTACCCAACTCGGACGGGACTAGCGGGACCCCAGCGCAGTACTTC
>TRBV28|TRBJ1-2|many|NA
CASSSYSAGDYGYTF
TGTGCCAGCAGCTCCTATAGTGCAGGGGACTATGGCTACACCTTC
>TRBV20-1|TRBJ1-2|many|TRBD1
CSASQGALDGYTF
TGCAGTGCTAGCCAGGGGGCTTTGGATGGCTACACCTTC
>TRBV11-2|TRBJ2-3|many|TRBD2
CASSHPGTSFTDTQYF
TGTGCCAGCAGCCATCCCGGGACTAGCTTCACAGATACGCAGTATTTT
>TRBV15|TRBJ1-6|few|NA
CATSRRGGGDSPLHF
TGTGCCACCAGCCGCCGAGGGGGGGGGGATTCACCCCTCCACTTT
>TRBV10-3|TRBJ2-3|NA|NA
CAISEGQNTDTQYF
TGTGCCATCAGTGAAGGGCAGAACACAGATACGCAGTATTTT
>TRBV2|TRBJ2-1|many|TRBD2
CASTTSGDYNEQFF
TGTGCCAGCACGACTAGCGGGGATTACAATGAGCAGTTCTTC
>TRBV5-1|TRBJ2-3|NA|TRBD1
CASSRDSRADTQYF
TGCGCCAGCAGCCGGGACAGTCGCGCAGATACGCAGTATTTT
>TRBV24-1|TRBJ1-5|NA|NA
CATSGAYSNQPQHF
TGTGCCACCAGTGGCGCCTATAGCAATCAGCCCCAGCATTTT
>TRBV12-3/TRBV12-4|TRBJ2-1|many|NA
CASRFYNEQFF
TGTGCCAGCAGATTTTACAATGAGCAGTTCTTC
>TRBV6-2/TRBV6-3|TRBJ1-6|few|NA
CASSYSGGTVVPPLHF
TGTGCCAGCAGTTACTCGGGGGGGACCGTCGTGCCACCCCTCCACTTT
>TRBV20-1|TRBJ2-7|many|NA
CSARQAGSYEQYF
TGCAGTGCTAGGCAGGCCGGCTCCTACGAGCAGTACTTC
>TRBV6-1|TRBJ2-6|NA|NA
CASSRGPGANVLAF
TGTGCCAGCAGCAGGGGACCTGGGGCCAACGTCCTGGCTTTC
>TRBV5-6|TRBJ2-2|many|NA
CASSLTVGELFF
TGTGCCAGCAGCTTGACAGTCGGGGAGCTGTTTTTT
>TRBV9|TRBJ2-3|many|TRBD2
CASTPRLAQDTQYF
TGTGCCAGCACACCGCGACTAGCGCAAGATACGCAGTATTTT
>TRBV5-1|TRBJ2-1|many|NA
CASSLEVSINEQFF
TGCGCCAGCAGCTTGGAAGTCTCCATCAATGAGCAGTTCTTC
>TRBV27|TRBJ2-7|many|NA
CASSLAAFPSSYEQYF
TGTGCCAGCAGTTTAGCCGCCTTCCCAAGCTCCTACGAGCAGTACTTC
>TRBV4-2|TRBJ2-7|few|TRBD2
CASSQVAGGPEQYF
TGTGCCAGCAGCCAAGTAGCGGGAGGGCCCGAGCAGTACTTC
>TRBV9|TRBJ2-3|NA|NA
CAGSPHRGGVDTQYF
TGTGCCGGCAGCCCTCACAGGGGGGGGGTGGATACGCAGTATTTT